This T cell receptor beta chain was captured by sequencing in a study of T-cell memory formation after mild COVID-19. Of note for this clonotype: Antigen unknown.

Study-wide results and limits: Specificity for SARS-CoV-2 was not confirmed among the second-wave clones peaking on day 37. Clones shrinking between day 15 and 85 showed a balanced CD4/CD8 split, and those that grew later tilted toward CD4+.

With constant-segment primers, 5'RACE yielded cDNA libraries of TCR alpha and TCR beta that carried sample barcodes and UMIs. Each CDR3 protein is one row after TCRdb ran MiXCR on the 5' RACE reads. The data contain about 270,000 distinct CDR3 sequences, around 17% of them singletons. The V and J ends lost 3 bases and 3 bases, in that order; junction bases with no gene match: 6. Germline loops: CDR1 MGHRA, CDR2 YSYEKL. The CDR3 has 17 amino acids. This sequence joins TRBV4-1 and TRBJ2-2, with TRBD1 identical over 11 bases. This receptor was taken from a man between 18 and 29 years old who had mild COVID-19 (a few samples of this study predate the infection). Cell type and time point are not known. The sample comprised PBMCs or a T cell subset sorted from them (not recorded which). CDR3 in DNA: TGCGCCAGCAGCCACTTACCGGGACAGGGGGACACCGGGGAGCTGTTTTTT. Its translation: CASSHLPGQGDTGELFF.